The present entry profiles one TCR beta chain with its context. This clonotype was found many times. Its antigen target is currently unknown. No much larger clone is present one base from it, and per-base qualities are unavailable. This sample stems from a study of human T cells and chemical hapten exposure listed by TCRdb under 2021. Background on the whole study: For sensitization, 2% DPC in acetone was applied to an approximately 2 cm by approximately 2 cm area of upper inner arm skin. Libraries were combined into a pool for sequencing, and differences in TCR yield between samples came mainly from small differences in library volumes within the pool. Under 30 alopecia patients gave blood for TCR sequencing at one to four time points (pre-sensitization, 2, 6 and 24 weeks). Patient blood was sampled pre-sensitization (week 0) and at 2, 6 and about 24 weeks after DPC sensitization. Peripheral blood TCR repertoire changes were tracked in vivo in alopecia patients during primary and secondary sensitization to the hapten diphenylcyclopropenone (DPC). Weekly therapeutic DPC doses were additionally applied to the scalp of patients throughout the approximately 25-week study period. Patch testing was performed on the upper back with Finn chambers containing 0.01% DPC, and the patch tests were scored after 6 days according to International Contact Dermatitis Research Group standards. The patient cohort, mostly female, included alopecia areata with under or over 50% scalp involvement, alopecia totalis and alopecia universalis. Study-wide findings and limitations: Expanded TCRs formed significantly more large CDR3 similarity clusters than pre-sensitization or healthy control sets, consistent with antigen-driven responses. Patch test score correlated positively with the number of PT1 expanded TCRs, reaching significance at thresholds 8, 16 and 32 but not at 4. Because every patient had alopecia, a presumed autoimmune disease, the patients' immune response might differ from that of healthy individuals. DPC sensitization did not change how many TCRs were above 1 in 1000 frequency, and no evidence was found of alterations in global repertoire structure. Repeated subsampling changed both the strength of the expansion versus patch-test correlation and the threshold at which that correlation became significant.

Reading the label with the study, this specimen's time point is: patch test 2, 6 weeks after DPC sensitization. The treatment or condition tag for this specimen amounts to: therapeutic diphenylcyclopropenone sensitization with weekly scalp DPC. At every patch-test visit, the blood draw took place before the patch test was put on. Eligible patients were aged 18 to 70, diagnosed with alopecia, deemed suitable for DPC therapy, and excluded if pregnant. Total RNA was extracted from unfractionated whole blood collected in Tempus Blood RNA tubes. The CDR3 runs 14 residues from the cysteine to the phenylalanine. Solely the CDR3 DNA is kept, with 42 bases framed from the first base. The germline V gene provides CDR1 SGDLS and CDR2 YYNGEE. V is shortened by 0 bases, J by 4 bases, and the region joining them spans 8 bases. The method behind the library was RACE. Sequencing relied on a NextSeq 500. During library preparation, unique molecular identifiers were attached to individual cDNA molecules so that TCRs could be counted in a quantitative, reproducible way. Each blood RNA sample was used to sequence both TCR alpha and TCR beta chains. In the original analysis: The median number of TCRs per sample was around 100,000, ranging from about 23,224 to 700,000. V, J and CDR3 annotation of the TCR reads was carried out using the Decombinator software suite. Every sample was subsampled to the same number of TCRs (28,000) for the PS versus PT1 abundance plots. TCRs were defined as expanded if absent before sensitization and observed at least eight times at the 2-week time point. Starting from the raw public reads, TCRdb applied fastp trimming at Q25, assembled clones with MiXCR and retained in-frame beta chains. Rows with a matching CDR3 protein are joined into one entry that keeps the most common DNA and genes. The V and J calls come from TCRdb's annotation, not from the publication. The sample yields about 85,000 distinct CDR3 sequences; under 14% were counted once. 1.5% to 2% of the sample belongs to the ten largest clones.

The source is a man younger than 30 with alopecia areata. Some clones in this sample may be carry-over from other donors' samples. Rearrangement joined TRBV9 to TRBJ2-1; confidence is insufficient to name the D gene. The sample here was whole blood, taken in connection with sensitization to the hapten diphenylcyclopropenone (DPC). Here the CDR3 is given as CASSVGAAYNEQFF. The nucleotide sequence reads as follows: TGTGCCAGCAGCGTAGGTGCAGCTTACAATGAGCAGTTCTTC. This CDR3, with the reference TRBV9 and TRBJ2-1 proteins standing in past its ends, gives the full variable domain DSGVTQTPKHLITATGQRVTLRCSPRSGDLSVYWYQQSLDQGLQFLIQYYNGEERAKGNILERFSAQQFPDLHSELNLSSLELGDSALYFCASSVGAAYNEQFFGPGTRLTVL.